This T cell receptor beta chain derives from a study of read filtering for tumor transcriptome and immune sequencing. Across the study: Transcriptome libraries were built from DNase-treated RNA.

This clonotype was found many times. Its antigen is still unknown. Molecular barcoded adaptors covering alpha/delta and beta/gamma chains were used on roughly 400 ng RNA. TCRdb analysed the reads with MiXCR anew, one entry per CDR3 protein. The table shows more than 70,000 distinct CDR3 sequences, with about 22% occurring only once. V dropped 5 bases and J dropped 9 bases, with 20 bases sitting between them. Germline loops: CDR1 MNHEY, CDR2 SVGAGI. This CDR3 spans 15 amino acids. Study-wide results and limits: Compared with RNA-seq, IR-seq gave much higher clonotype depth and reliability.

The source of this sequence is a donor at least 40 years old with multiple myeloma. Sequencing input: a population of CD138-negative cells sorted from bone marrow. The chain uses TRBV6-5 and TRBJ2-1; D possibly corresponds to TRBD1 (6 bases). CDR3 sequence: CASSLTIRGGLEQFF. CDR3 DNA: TGTGCCAGCAGTCTTACTATCAGGGGTGGGCTTGAGCAGTTCTTC.